These T cell receptor beta chains were read from a single sample in a study of T cell repertoires in cytomegalovirus infection. TCRdb passed the reads through MiXCR, listing each CDR3 protein once. This repertoire shows some 920,000 distinct CDR3 sequences, less than 35% found once; its top ten account for about an eighth. These receptors' targets are unknown. This sample comprised cultured CD8+ T cells from PBMCs, obtained from culture after CMV antigen stimulation. The receptors derive from a human donor in good health (CMV status not recorded). Some clones in this sample may be carry-over from other donors' samples. Each CDR3 is given with its conserved first and last residue. A D gene is named only where the DNA matches it firmly. Only some rows state a clone size, as once, few, many or a class for expanded clones.

j_call	v_call	d_call	clone_size	cdr3_aa	cdr3_nt
TRBJ2-2	TRBV25-1	-	few	CASSESTRSGELFF	TGTGCCAGCAGTGAATCCACCCGCTCCGGGGAGCTGTTTTTT
TRBJ2-3	TRBV15	-	-	CATSRPTDTQYF	TGTGCCACCAGCAGACCCACAGATACGCAGTATTTT
TRBJ1-6	TRBV7-2	TRBD1	many	CASSWTGDNSPLHF	TGTGCCAGCAGCTGGACAGGGGATAATTCACCCCTCCACTTT
TRBJ2-3	TRBV24-1	-	-	CATSAPLQGTDTQYF	TGTGCCACCAGTGCCCCTCTCCAGGGCACAGATACGCAGTATTTT
TRBJ1-1	TRBV4-2	-	few	CASSPTYRNTEAFF	TGTGCCAGCAGCCCCACCTATCGGAACACTGAAGCTTTCTTT
TRBJ2-5	TRBV5-1	-	few	CASSIDGGLQETQYF	TGCGCCAGCAGCATCGACGGGGGACTCCAAGAGACCCAGTACTTC
TRBJ2-7	TRBV4-1	-	-	CASSQGLVSYEQYF	TGCGCCAGCAGCCAAGGCCTAGTCTCCTACGAGCAGTACTTC
TRBJ1-6	TRBV19	-	-	CASTTGSRESPLHF	TGTGCCAGTACCACGGGATCTCGGGAATCACCCCTCCACTTT
TRBJ2-4	TRBV7-9	-	-	CASSSGVDIQYF	TGTGCCAGTAGCTCTGGAGTGGACATTCAGTACTTC
TRBJ1-5	TRBV6-6	-	few	CASQEFLAQPQHF	TGTGCCAGTCAGGAGTTCCTGGCTCAGCCCCAGCATTTT
TRBJ2-2	TRBV7-9	-	-	CASSFRADTGELFF	TGTGCCAGCAGCTTCAGGGCCGACACCGGGGAGCTGTTTTTT
TRBJ2-5	TRBV10-3	-	-	CAIARGDSHLQETQYF	TGTGCCATCGCCCGGGGGGACAGCCACTTGCAAGAGACCCAGTACTTC
TRBJ1-2	TRBV10-3	-	-	CAILTGAFPQAYGYTF	TGTGCCATTTTAACGGGGGCCTTTCCACAAGCATATGGCTACACCTTC
TRBJ1-3	TRBV29-1	-	-	CSVVGDFGSTGNTIYF	TGCAGCGTTGTTGGGGATTTTGGGAGCACTGGAAACACCATATATTTT
TRBJ1-5	TRBV20-1	-	once	CSARGDQDQPQHF	TGCAGTGCTAGGGGGGACCAAGATCAGCCCCAGCATTTT
TRBJ1-2	TRBV15	-	few	CATSRDLSGSYGYTF	TGTGCCACCAGCAGAGACCTCTCGGGTTCCTATGGCTACACCTTC
TRBJ2-3	TRBV25-1	-	-	CATRSKGLRPSTDTQYF	TGTGCCACGCGGAGTAAGGGGCTACGACCTAGCACAGATACGCAGTATTTT
TRBJ2-7	TRBV4-1	TRBD2	many	CASSQEDSLAGGYAGYEQYF	TGCGCCAGCAGCCAAGAAGATTCGCTAGCGGGGGGTTATGCCGGCTACGAGCAGTACTTC
TRBJ1-2	TRBV10-3	TRBD1	once	CAISEGDGTAERSFGYTF	TGTGCCATCAGTGAGGGAGATGGGACAGCCGAACGGAGCTTTGGCTACACCTTC
TRBJ1-1	TRBV20-1	-	-	CSARGLGIGTEAFF	TGCAGTGCTAGAGGGTTAGGAATTGGTACTGAAGCTTTCTTT
TRBJ2-7	TRBV14	-	-	CASSHRDYEQYF	TGTGCCAGCAGCCACCGGGACTACGAGCAGTACTTC
TRBJ2-7	TRBV10-3	-	few	CAIRSPGPSSYEQYF	TGTGCCATCAGGTCTCCGGGTCCCAGCTCCTACGAGCAGTACTTC
TRBJ2-5	TRBV27	TRBD1	few	CASSLPDRRETQYF	TGTGCCAGCAGTTTACCGGACAGGCGGGAGACCCAGTACTTC
TRBJ1-2	TRBV6-6	-	few	CASSYRPKDGYTF	TGTGCCAGCAGTTACAGACCTAAGGACGGCTACACCTTC
TRBJ2-3	TRBV19	-	-	CASRLGASSTDTQYF	TGTGCCAGTAGATTGGGAGCGAGTAGCACAGATACGCAGTATTTT
TRBJ2-4	TRBV7-6	-	-	CASSLDVSELAKNIQYF	TGTGCCAGCAGCTTAGACGTTTCAGAGTTAGCCAAAAACATTCAGTACTTC
TRBJ1-5	TRBV27	-	few	CASSIGTSNQPQHF	TGTGCCAGCAGTATAGGGACAAGTAATCAGCCCCAGCATTTT
TRBJ2-3	TRBV27	TRBD2	-	CASSLFRLASTDTQYF	TGTGCCAGCAGTTTGTTCCGACTAGCGAGCACAGATACGCAGTATTTT
TRBJ2-1	TRBV15	TRBD1	few	CATSIADRGSSYNEQFF	TGTGCCACCAGCATCGCCGACAGGGGCAGCTCCTACAATGAGCAGTTCTTC
TRBJ1-2	TRBV6-6	-	-	CAGSTWNGYTF	TGTGCAGGAAGTACATGGAACGGCTACACCTTC
TRBJ2-2	TRBV19	-	-	CASSSASPGPGGELFF	TGTGCCAGTAGTTCAGCATCCCCCGGGCCCGGAGGGGAGCTGTTTTTT
TRBJ1-2	TRBV19	-	-	CASSLRGGGSHYGYTF	TGTGCCAGTAGTTTACGAGGGGGGGGTAGTCACTATGGCTACACCTTC
TRBJ2-3	TRBV20-1	TRBD2	-	CSARSLTSFWTDTQYF	TGCAGTGCTAGATCTTTGACTAGCTTTTGGACAGATACGCAGTATTTT
TRBJ1-2	TRBV6-1	-	-	CASSEVGQFNYSYTF	TGTGCCAGCAGTGAAGTGGGTCAGTTCAACTATAGCTACACCTTC
TRBJ1-1	TRBV7-3	-	-	CASSFIVRYNTEAFF	TGTGCCAGCAGCTTCATTGTAAGGTACAACACTGAAGCTTTCTTT
TRBJ2-1	TRBV7-4	-	-	CATWAGNEQFF	TGTGCCACCTGGGCGGGGAATGAGCAGTTCTTC